This entry lists 6 T cell receptor beta chains sequenced from one sample in a study of tumor-infiltrating lymphocytes in primary liver carcinoma. DNA and RNA were both co-extracted from 20-30 mg of bulk tissue that had not been sorted. With a constant-region primer, TCR beta cDNA was made from about 0.5 ug of total RNA. Three nested multiplex PCR rounds, a slightly modified ARM-PCR method, built the TCR beta libraries. Forward primers for TRBV1-TRBV30 and a C-beta reverse primer served the first two PCR rounds, at around 9 cycles each. Via MiXCR, TCRdb re-called the multiplex PCR reads, giving one row per CDR3 protein. The table includes more than 100,000 distinct CDR3 sequences, 60% to 70% detected once. Specimen: liver tumor tissue from sampling region 1. As for subset: tumor region T1, superior pole. All receptors come from a woman in her fifties or sixties with primary liver carcinoma and hepatitis B virus infection.

A word on this clonotype: One base away lies a much larger clone, so this may be a sequencing read error. This chain uses TRBV6-2 or TRBV6-3 with TRBJ2-4; 9 bases are a match to TRBD1. The CDR3 is 14 residues long. Germline V lookup: CDR1 MNHEY, CDR2 SVGEGT. J gave up 7 bases and V 4 bases, and 5 bases lay outside the gene matches. CDR3 DNA: TGTGCCAGCAGTTTGGGACAGGGAAGTAACATTCAGTACTTC. Its translation: CASSLGQGSNIQYF.

Concerning this clonotype: An end of the junction does not agree with germline; a read error may underlie this. The chain recombines TRBV6-1 with TRBJ2-5; D not certain. There are 15 residues in the CDR3. Germline lookup yields CDR1 MNHNS and CDR2 SASEGT. For the CDR3, the DNA is TGTGCCAGCAGTGAAGCCAGTCGGGTTTTCGAGATCCAGTACTTC. Translated: CASSEASRVFEIQYF.

This clonotype was picked up a small number of times. The chain employs TRBV5-1 and TRBJ2-2; 13 bases agree with TRBD2. J was trimmed by 4 bases and V by 4 bases; bases with no gene match: 7. This CDR3 has 17 amino acids. From germline, CDR1 is SGHRS and CDR2 YFSETQ. This CDR3 is CASSQPGLAGSTGELFF. Here the CDR3 DNA reads TGCGCCAGCAGCCAACCGGGACTAGCGGGAAGCACCGGGGAGCTGTTTTTT.

Details on this clonotype: The CDR3 does not close with the conserved phenylalanine or tryptophan, likely indicating a read error. V is TRBV11-2 and J is TRBJ2-5, with D hard to call. The CDR3 spans 14 residues. V lost 2 bases, J lost 2 bases, and 9 bases lay in between. The germline CDR1 and CDR2 sequences are SGHAT and FQNNGV. The CDR3, as DNA: TGTGCCAGCAGCTTAACCGCAAAACAAGAGACCCAGTACTTG. Protein: CASSLTAKQETQYL.

This clonotype was recorded only once. A read error may explain this, as a much larger clone is one base away. The chain employs TRBV28 and TRBJ1-2; D unclear. Germline values: CDR1 MDHEN, CDR2 SYDVKM. CDR3 length: 12 amino acids. DNA of the CDR3: TGTGCCAGCACGAACAGAAACTATAGCTACACCTTC. Its protein is CASTNRNYSYTF.

CDR3 bases: TGTGCCATCAGTGAGTCCGCACGGACAGAGACCCAGTACTTC. Amino acid sequence: CAISESARTETQYF. The chain links TRBV10-3 to TRBJ2-5; no clear D. Per the germline V gene, CDR1 is ENHRY and CDR2 is SYGVKD. Trimming shortened V by 0 bases and J by 4 bases, and 9 bases separated the two germline ends. This CDR3 comprises 14 residues.